This section outlines one TCR beta chain sequence together with its context. Its antigen is not yet known. Base quality data are lacking; no much larger clone is found one base away. These data are taken from a study of shared clonotypes between healthy human individuals (dated by TCRdb to 2018 to 2020). In terms of the full investigation: A couple of women and a few men aged 18 to 49 years were included in the cohort. For each donor, three plates each were used for CD4 naive and CD4 memory, two plates were used for CD8 naive, and one plate was used for CD8 memory. The study deeply sequenced blood TCR repertoires of about 5 healthy adults to estimate repertoire size and the extent of clonotype sharing between individuals. To increase sequencing depth and limit assay-specific biases, different laboratories used diverse techniques to prepare libraries and sequence TCR repertoires. Per donor, leukapheresis produced somewhere between about 0.94 and 9 billion PBMCs. Overall results and qualifications from the work: Based on pairwise subsampling, the degree of clonotype sharing among donors was expected to be affected by sequencing depth. When several donors were compared, the shared fraction of clonotypes was about 5.5% for naive CD4, around 4% for naive CD8, 2.3% for memory CD4, and approximately 0.4% for memory CD8. Because the study included a small number of donors, the genetic and exposure-history diversity represented was limited. Naive subsets generally had larger estimated clonotype richness than memory subsets did. Rarefaction of sorted-subset datasets indicated incomplete sequencing despite the large sequencing depth. Only blood was sampled, and tissue TCR repertoires likely differ from those in blood. Compared with non-shared clonotypes, the clonotypes found in all four sorted-subset donors had higher generation probabilities.

Using the deep immunoSEQ assay, multiplex PCR amplified TCR CDR3 regions from genomic DNA. Genomic DNA extracted from each cell subset was distributed evenly over all wells of several immunoSEQ 96-well plates, and each plate served as one replicate. For sorted subsets, approximately 210 ng genomic DNA, equal to tens of thousands of T cell genomes, was loaded into each replicate PCR. The purified libraries were quantified using a Qubit 3.0 fluorometer, sized with a Bioanalyzer 2100, and then quantified again using the KAPA Library Quantification kit. Every immunoSEQ 96-well plate was sequenced on a dedicated single-read 150-cycle Illumina NextSeq 550 flow cell. The original pipeline was this. The immunoSEQ output contained only junctional sequences without quality scores, so filtering could not match that applied to full-length reads. To assign V/J genes and CDR3, sequences were annotated using PyIR, a Python wrapper for IgBLAST v1.9, with IMGT germline references. Reads were removed for weak V/J assignments (E-value above 1e-6), missing CDR3, stop codons, out-of-frame junctions, or ambiguous translated residues. A V3J clonotype was defined by an identical inferred V gene, J gene, and CDR3 amino acid sequence. Percentage overlap between repertoires was computed as shared unique clonotypes divided by the size of the smaller repertoire. Richness of each repertoire was evaluated using RTK rarefaction, the Chao1 estimator, and Recon v2.1 estimates of unobserved clonotypes. OLGA was used to compute generation probabilities for all TCRbeta clonotypes that the gDNA method yielded from a handful of donors. Held by TCRdb, this immuneACCESS table contains in-frame sequences only and omits some clones. Under half of the omission traces to an unresolved V gene where checked; the cause of the rest is unknown. For V, J and clone size, that table is used; D and trimming come from the DNA. The sample profile shows about 2.1 million clones; about 93% of them were found once. More than 1.5% of the sample comes from the top ten.

CD8 naive samples were CD45RO-negative cells positively selected for CCR7, giving a CD45RA+CCR7+ population that excluded TemRA cells. Healthy HIV-negative adults with no recently reported acute infections or vaccinations were included as donors. All donors were Caucasian adults living in Nashville, Tennessee, USA. Blood was obtained by leukapheresis, after which PBMCs were separated by Ficoll-Histopaque density gradient centrifugation and cryopreserved in liquid nitrogen vapor phase. Analytical flow cytometry was used to check the purity and quantity of every magnetically sorted T cell population. Genomic DNA was isolated from every sorted fraction and measured by UV absorbance on a Nanodrop 2000c. The CDR3 spans 13 residues, from the cysteine through the phenylalanine. The CDR3 DNA has 39 bases and is translated from base 1. CDR1 and CDR2, looked up from the germline V gene, are SGHTA and FQGTGA. V and J are trimmed by 5 bases and 7 bases, and the gene matches miss 5 bases of the junction.

The sequence was collected from a man younger than 35 in good health. Some clones in this sample may be carry-over from other donors' samples. The specimen sequenced was naive CD8+ T cells from PBMCs. The cell subset or site label of this sample denotes: CD45RA+CCR7+. The sequence is built from TRBV7-3 and TRBJ1-2; 9 junctional bases match TRBD1. CDR3 sequence: CASSPDRGFGYTF. The DNA sequence follows: TGTGCCAGCAGCCCGGACAGGGGTTTTGGCTACACCTTC.